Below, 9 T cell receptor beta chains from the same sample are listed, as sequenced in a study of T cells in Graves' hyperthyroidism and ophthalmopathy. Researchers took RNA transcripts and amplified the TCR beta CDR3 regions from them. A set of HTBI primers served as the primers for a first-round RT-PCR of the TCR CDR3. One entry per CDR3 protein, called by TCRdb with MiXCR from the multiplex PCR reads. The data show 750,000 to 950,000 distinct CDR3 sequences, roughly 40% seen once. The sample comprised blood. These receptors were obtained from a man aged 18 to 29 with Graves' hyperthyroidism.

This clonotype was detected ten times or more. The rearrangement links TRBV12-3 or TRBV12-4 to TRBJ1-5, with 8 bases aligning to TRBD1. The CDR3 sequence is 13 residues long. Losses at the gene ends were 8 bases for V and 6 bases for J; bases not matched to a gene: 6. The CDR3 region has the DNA TGTGCCAGCCTGGACAGGGAAGGTCAGCCCCAGCATTTT. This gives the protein CASLDREGQPQHF.

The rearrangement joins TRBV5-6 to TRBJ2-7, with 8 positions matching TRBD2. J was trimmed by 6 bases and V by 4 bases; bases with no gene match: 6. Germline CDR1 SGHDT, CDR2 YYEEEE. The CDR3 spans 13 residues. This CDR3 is CASSPGTSREQYF. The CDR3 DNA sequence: TGTGCCAGCAGCCCCGGGACTAGTCGCGAGCAGTACTTC.

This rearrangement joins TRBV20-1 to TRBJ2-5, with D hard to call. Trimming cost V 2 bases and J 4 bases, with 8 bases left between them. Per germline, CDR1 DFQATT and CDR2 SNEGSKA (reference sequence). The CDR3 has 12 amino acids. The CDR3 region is CSARWVGETQYF. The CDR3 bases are TGCAGTGCTAGATGGGTGGGAGAGACCCAGTACTTC.

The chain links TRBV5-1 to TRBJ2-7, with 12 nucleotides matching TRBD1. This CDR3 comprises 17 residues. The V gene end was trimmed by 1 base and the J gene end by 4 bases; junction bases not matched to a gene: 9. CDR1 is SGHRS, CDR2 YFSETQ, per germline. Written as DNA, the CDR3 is TGCGCCAGCAGCTTGCGGGACAGGGGGCGAGCCCCATACGAGCAGTACTTC. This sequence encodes CASSLRDRGRAPYEQYF. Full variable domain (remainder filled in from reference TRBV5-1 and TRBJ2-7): KAGVTQTPRYLIKTRGQQVTLSCSPISGHRSVSWYQQTPGQGLQFLFEYFSETQRNKGNFPGRFSGRQFSNSRSEMNVSTLELGDSALYLCASSLRDRGRAPYEQYFGPGTRLTVT.

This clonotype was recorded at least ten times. The CDR3 DNA follows: TGTGCCAGCAGCCACCGGGACACCTACGAGCAGTACTTC. This codes for CASSHRDTYEQYF. The genes are TRBV7-9 and TRBJ2-7; weak D call: TRBD1 (6 bases). CDR3 size: 13 residues. The germline V gene has CDR1 SEHNR and CDR2 FQNEAQ (reference sequence). V lost 5 bases, J lost 2 bases, and 10 bases lay in between. The entire variable domain, with the rest obtained from reference TRBV7-9 and TRBJ2-7, is as follows: DTGVSQNPRHKITKRGQNVTFRCDPISEHNRLYWYRQTLGQGPEFLTYFQNEAQLEKSRLLSDRFSAERPKGSFSTLEIQRTEQGDSAMYLCASSHRDTYEQYFGPGTRLTVT.

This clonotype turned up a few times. In nucleotides, the CDR3 is TGTGCCAGCAGCCAGGTGCCGTTAGTGAACACTGAAGCTTTCTTT. Protein: CASSQVPLVNTEAFF. J is TRBJ1-1 and V is TRBV7-2, with no clear D. The CDR3 totals 15 residues. V gave up 5 bases and J gave up 0 bases, with 13 bases separating them. Germline V gene data show CDR1 as SGHTA and CDR2 as FQGNSA.

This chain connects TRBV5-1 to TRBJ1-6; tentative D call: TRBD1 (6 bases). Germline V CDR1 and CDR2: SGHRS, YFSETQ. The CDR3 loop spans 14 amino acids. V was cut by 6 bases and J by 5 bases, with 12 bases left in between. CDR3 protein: CASKSPGDNSPLHF. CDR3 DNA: TGCGCCAGCAAATCGCCAGGGGATAATTCACCCCTCCACTTT. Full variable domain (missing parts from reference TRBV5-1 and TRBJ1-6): KAGVTQTPRYLIKTRGQQVTLSCSPISGHRSVSWYQQTPGQGLQFLFEYFSETQRNKGNFPGRFSGRQFSNSRSEMNVSTLELGDSALYLCASKSPGDNSPLHFGNGTRLTVT.

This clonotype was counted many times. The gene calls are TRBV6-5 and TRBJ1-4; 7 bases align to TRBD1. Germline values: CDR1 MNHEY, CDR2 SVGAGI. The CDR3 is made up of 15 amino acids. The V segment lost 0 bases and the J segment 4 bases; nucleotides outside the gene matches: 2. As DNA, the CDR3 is TGTGCCAGCAGTTACTCGTGGGACAGTAATGAAAAACTGTTTTTT. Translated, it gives CASSYSWDSNEKLFF.

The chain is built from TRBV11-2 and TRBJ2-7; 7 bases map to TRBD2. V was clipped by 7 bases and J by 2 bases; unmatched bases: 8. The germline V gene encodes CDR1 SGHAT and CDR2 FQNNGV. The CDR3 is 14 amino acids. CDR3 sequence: CASNVRDYTYEQYF. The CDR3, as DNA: TGTGCCAGCAACGTCCGGGACTACACCTACGAGCAGTACTTC.